The sequence of this T cell receptor (beta chain) was determined in a study of technical replicates of blood from a handful of donors. Clones were read by immunoSEQ multiplex PCR, and TCRdb kept only the in-frame ones, dropping some. The table records some 93,000 clones, 95% of them present only once. With V trimmed by 5 bases and J by 3 bases, 6 bases remained unmatched. Germline V gene data show CDR1 as LNHDA and CDR2 as SQIVND (reference sequence). The CDR3 consists of 14 residues. This clonotype originated in a human donor in good health. This sequence joins TRBV19 and TRBJ2-7, with TRBD2 identical over 8 bases. The sequenced material came from T cells isolated from PBMCs. CDR3 in amino acids: CASSVSGTSYEQYF. In DNA form, the CDR3 reads TGTGCCAGTAGTGTCTCCGGGACTAGCTACGAGCAGTACTTC.